Listed here are 23 T cell receptor beta chains from one sample, sequenced in a study of blood T cell repertoires in COVID-19. Clones were read by immunoSEQ multiplex PCR, and TCRdb kept only the in-frame ones, dropping some. Here the sample spans roughly 400,000 clones, about 83% being singletons. Specimen: PBMCs or T cells enriched from blood (not recorded which). These receptors originate from a woman between 50 and 59 years old who had recovered from COVID-19.

This rearrangement joins TRBV5-1 to TRBJ2-7; TRBD2 aligns across 9 bases. The germline gives CDR1 SGHRS, CDR2 YFSETQ. J lost 5 bases, V lost 0 bases, and 15 bases had no gene match. The CDR3 loop spans 18 amino acids. The CDR3 reads CASSLALVVRGGLHEQYF. For the CDR3, the DNA is TGCGCCAGCAGCTTGGCTCTGGTAGTGCGGGGGGGCCTTCACGAGCAGTACTTC.

The chain joins TRBV7-2 to TRBJ2-1; tentative D call: TRBD2 (6 bases). The CDR3 consists of 15 residues. Germline V gives CDR1 SGHTA, CDR2 FQGNSA. The V and J ends lost 1 base and 9 bases respectively, with 16 bases between them. The CDR3 here is CASSLGGSGVGEQFF. Written as DNA, the CDR3 is TGTGCCAGCAGCTTAGGTGGCTCGGGGGTTGGTGAGCAGTTCTTC.

The V gene is TRBV7-9, the J gene TRBJ2-1; a weak D match, TRBD2 (5 bases). The CDR3 covers 17 residues. Germline V gene lookup returns CDR1 SEHNR and CDR2 FQNEAQ (reference sequence). The V end was cut by 5 bases, the J end by 0 bases, with 17 bases between. The CDR3 sequence is CASSQLRGPGSYNEQFF. The CDR3 DNA reads TGTGCCAGCAGCCAACTTCGCGGGCCCGGCTCCTACAATGAGCAGTTCTTC.

Many counts were recorded for this clone. The V call is TRBV30, the J call TRBJ2-7; 7 bases are shared with TRBD1. This CDR3 contains 14 residues. J gave up 4 bases and V 5 bases, and 11 bases lay outside the gene matches. The germline V gene has CDR1 GTSNPN and CDR2 SVGIG (reference sequence). CDR3 loop: CAWYRQGMGYEQYF. DNA of the CDR3: TGTGCCTGGTATAGACAGGGAATGGGATACGAGCAGTACTTC.

This chain joins TRBV9 and TRBJ2-7; D gene uncertain. CDR1 is SGDLS and CDR2 is YYNGEE in the germline V gene. The germline V and J ends were trimmed by 4 bases and 5 bases, with 10 bases remaining between them. The CDR3 has 12 residues. The chain's CDR3 is CASSPPIHEQYF. As DNA, the CDR3 is TGTGCCAGCAGCCCCCCTATTCACGAGCAGTACTTC.

V gene TRBV7-8 combines with J gene TRBJ2-7, with D tentatively TRBD1 (5 bases). V lost 5 bases and J lost 9, with 11 bases in between. This CDR3 has 11 residues. Germline V gene data show CDR1 as SGHVS and CDR2 as FQNEAQ. CDR3 in amino acids: CASSLDSTQYF. As DNA, the CDR3 is TGTGCCAGCAGCCTCGACAGCACGCAGTACTTC. The whole variable domain, filled in from reference TRBV7-8 and TRBJ2-7, reads GAGVSQSPRYKVAKRGQDVALRCDPISGHVSLFWYQQALGQGPEFLTYFQNEAQLDKSGLPSDRFFAERPEGSVSTLKIQRTQQEDSAVYLCASSLDSTQYFGPGTRLTVT.

The rearrangement links TRBV7-3 to TRBJ2-5; 10 bases line up with TRBD2. Trimming removed 5 bases from V and 5 bases from J; junction bases left unmatched: 8. The CDR3 spans 15 residues. Germline V CDR1 and CDR2: SGHTA, FQGTGA. Here the CDR3 DNA reads TGTGCCAGCAGCCCGAGCGGGGGGGCCAGGGAGACCCAGTACTTC. It translates to CASSPSGGARETQYF.

J is TRBJ1-6 and V is TRBV2; D may be TRBD1 (5 bases). V was clipped by 5 bases and J by 6 bases, with 8 bases between them. CDR3 length: 13 amino acids. Looked up from germline, CDR1 is SNHLY and CDR2 is FYNNEI. In DNA, the CDR3 is TGTGCCAGCAGTACAGGCGGTAATTCACCCCTCCACTTT. The encoded protein is CASSTGGNSPLHF.

The J gene is TRBJ1-2, the V gene TRBV6-1, with D unclear. CDR1 is MNHNS, CDR2 SASEGT, per germline. V lost 3 bases, J lost 5 bases, and 7 bases lay in between. This CDR3 comprises 12 residues. For the CDR3, the DNA is TGTGCCAGCAGTGAGACAAGTTATGGCTACACCTTC. Amino acid sequence: CASSETSYGYTF.

This clone was observed a single time. This rearrangement joins TRBV7-9 to TRBJ1-3; no reliable D call. This CDR3 has 15 amino acids. The germline V gene has CDR1 SEHNR and CDR2 FQNEAQ (reference sequence). Trimming pared 4 bases from V and 3 bases from J, leaving 13 bases between. The CDR3 reads CASSSGMLDGNTIYF. Here the CDR3 DNA reads TGTGCCAGCAGCTCCGGGATGCTGGATGGAAACACCATATATTTT.

This clone was seen a single time. This sequence joins TRBV3-1 (or the pseudogene TRBV3-2) and TRBJ1-5; D uncertain. The CDR3 runs 15 residues. The germline V and J ends were trimmed by 1 base and 6 bases, with 13 bases remaining between them. Per germline, CDR1 LGHDT and CDR2 YNNKEL (reference sequence). The CDR3 reads CASSQAGSNAQPQHF. The DNA of the CDR3 is TGTGCCAGCAGCCAAGCGGGGAGCAACGCTCAGCCCCAGCATTTT.

In this sample, this clone turned up once. The chain combines TRBV9 with TRBJ1-1; D is unresolved. CDR1 SGDLS and CDR2 YYNGEE come from the germline V gene. Trimming removed 4 bases from V and 7 bases from J, with 14 bases in between. The CDR3 covers 13 residues. CDR3 nucleotides: TGTGCCAGCAGCTCCACTCCAGAGGGTGAAGCTTTCTTT. As protein: CASSSTPEGEAFF.

The chain couples TRBV10-3 to TRBJ2-1, with 10 bases aligning to TRBD1. Germline lookup yields CDR1 ENHRY and CDR2 SYGVKD. V lost 10 bases and J lost 7; bases outside the gene matches: 10. This CDR3 is built from 14 residues. The CDR3: CATNPGQGKNEQFF. CDR3 nucleotides: TGTGCCACGAACCCGGGACAGGGGAAAAATGAGCAGTTCTTC.

The chain has TRBV19 and TRBJ1-1, with 7 bases identical to TRBD1. CDR3 length equals 15 residues. Germline loops: CDR1 LNHDA, CDR2 SQIVND (reference sequence). Unmatched junction bases numbered 14, after V lost 3 bases and J lost 10 bases. The CDR3: CASSMVSGQLPLAFF. In DNA form, the CDR3 reads TGTGCCAGTAGTATGGTATCGGGACAGTTGCCTTTAGCTTTCTTT.

The table lists this clone with a count of one. This chain links TRBV7-6 with TRBJ2-2; perhaps TRBD2 as D (5 bases). The CDR3 contains 17 residues. V lost 3 bases to trimming and J lost 1 base, with 15 bases between them. The V gene's germline CDR1 is SGHVS and CDR2 FNYEAQ. CDR3 in DNA: TGTGCCAGCAGCTTCCCACTGCGGGCGGAGAACACCGGGGAGCTGTTTTTT. Its translation is CASSFPLRAENTGELFF.

The rearrangement uses TRBV3-1 (or the pseudogene TRBV3-2) and TRBJ1-2, with 8 positions matching TRBD1. This CDR3 has 15 residues. The V gene's germline CDR1 is LGHDT and CDR2 YNNKEL (reference sequence). The junction had 5 bases not matched to a gene; V was cut back by 0 bases and J by 5 bases. In DNA form, the CDR3 reads TGTGCCAGCAGCCAAGAGTACAGGGGGTCGTATGGCTACACCTTC. Amino acids: CASSQEYRGSYGYTF.

V gene TRBV7-9 combines with J gene TRBJ2-3; D is possibly TRBD2 (5 bases). CDR1 and CDR2 from the germline V gene are SEHNR and FQNEAQ (reference sequence). V was pared by 10 bases and J by 4 bases, with 18 bases between. The CDR3 covers 14 residues. The CDR3 DNA sequence: TGTGCCACCGGGGAGTTACAGAAGGCAGATACGCAGTATTTT. Translated, it gives CATGELQKADTQYF. Looking up the rest from reference TRBV7-9 and TRBJ2-3 gives the full variable domain: DTGVSQNPRHKITKRGQNVTFRCDPISEHNRLYWYRQTLGQGPEFLTYFQNEAQLEKSRLLSDRFSAERPKGSFSTLEIQRTEQGDSAMYLCATGELQKADTQYFGPGTRLTVL.

The genes are TRBV12-3 or TRBV12-4 and TRBJ2-1; 10 nucleotides agree with TRBD2. The CDR3 totals 13 residues. V gave up 7 bases and J gave up 15 bases; unmatched junction bases: 12. The CDR3 nucleotides read TGTGCCAGCAAGTCGAGTAGCGGGGGGCCGGGGTTCTTC. Protein product: CASKSSSGGPGFF.

This chain connects TRBV5-1 to TRBJ2-3; 10 positions agree with TRBD1. Trimming took 7 bases from V and 3 from J; bases not matched to a gene: 8. The CDR3 runs to 15 residues. CDR1 and CDR2 (germline): SGHRS, YFSETQ. CDR3 sequence (DNA): TGCGCCAGCCGCTGGGGACAGGGGAGAACAGATACGCAGTATTTT. Translated, it gives CASRWGQGRTDTQYF. Drawing the rest from reference TRBV5-1 and TRBJ2-3, the complete variable domain is KAGVTQTPRYLIKTRGQQVTLSCSPISGHRSVSWYQQTPGQGLQFLFEYFSETQRNKGNFPGRFSGRQFSNSRSEMNVSTLELGDSALYLCASRWGQGRTDTQYFGPGTRLTVL.

J is TRBJ1-1 and V is TRBV6-5, with 7 bases identical to TRBD1. The CDR3 has 13 residues. V trimming: 2 bases; J trimming: 5 bases; junction bases outside the gene matches: 2. In germline, CDR1 is MNHEY, CDR2 SVGAGI. The DNA for the CDR3 is TGTGCCAGCAGTTACAGGGGGCGGACTGAAGCTTTCTTT. Translation gives CASSYRGRTEAFF.

This chain links TRBV6-5 with TRBJ1-3; TRBD1 matches at 7 bases. This CDR3 spans 15 amino acids. CDR1 is MNHEY and CDR2 is SVGAGI in the germline V gene. V lost 5 bases and J lost 0; bases outside the gene matches: 4. CDR3 sequence: CASSHRGDSGNTIYF. The DNA of the CDR3 is TGTGCCAGCAGTCACAGGGGCGACTCTGGAAACACCATATATTTT.

The gene calls are TRBV4-2 and TRBJ2-6; 9 bases match TRBD1. This CDR3 comprises 20 residues. Germline assignment: CDR1 LGHNA and CDR2 YNFKEQ. Trimming removed 2 bases from V and 1 base from J; junction bases left unmatched: 12. The DNA for the CDR3 is TGTGCCAGCAGCCAAACCGGGACAGGGCTCTTAGGTTCTGGGGCCAACGTCCTGACTTTC. Protein: CASSQTGTGLLGSGANVLTF.

V gene TRBV19 combines with J gene TRBJ1-1; D ambiguous. Germline V gives CDR1 LNHDA, CDR2 SQIVND (reference sequence). V was clipped by 6 bases and J by 0 bases, with 14 bases between them. The CDR3 covers 15 residues. The CDR3 protein is CASSTAPSMNTEAFF. In nucleotides, the CDR3 is TGTGCCAGTAGCACCGCCCCGAGCATGAACACTGAAGCTTTCTTT.